What follows are 14 T cell receptor beta chains derived from one specimen sequenced in a study of patients and donors after allogeneic stem cell transplantation. Each CDR3 protein gets one entry after TCRdb re-called the RT-PCR reads with MiXCR. The profile shows hundreds of thousands of distinct CDR3 sequences, 16% of them singletons. Sequencing was carried out using blood, either unsorted or a sorted T cell fraction (not recorded which). The receptors were sampled from a human donor who was either an allogeneic HSCT recipient or a stem cell or donor lymphocyte infusion donor (not recorded which). It is not recorded whose cells these are; they may come from a transplant donor.

This clonotype has just a few counts. In DNA form, the CDR3 reads TGCAGCGTCAACGGACAGGGTACGATGAACACTGAAGCTTTCTTT. It translates to CSVNGQGTMNTEAFF. The chain uses TRBV29-1 and TRBJ1-1; 8 nucleotides line up with TRBD1. Germline V lookup: CDR1 SQVTM, CDR2 ANQGSEA. V lost 6 bases to trimming and J lost 0 bases; unmatched junction nucleotides: 9. This CDR3 region has 15 residues.

This clonotype occurred a few times. This chain connects TRBV18 to TRBJ2-7, with 10 positions matching TRBD2. The CDR3 covers 16 residues. CDR1 and CDR2 (germline): KGHSH, LQKENI. After removal of 4 bases from V and 0 bases from J, the junction contained 6 bases not matched to a gene. CDR3 in amino acids: CASSRGLAPLSYEQYF. The CDR3 DNA reads TGTGCCAGCTCACGGGGACTAGCGCCCCTCTCCTACGAGCAGTACTTC.

This clonotype has just a few counts. CDR3 amino acids: CSAREGTVNTEAFF. The DNA for the CDR3 is TGCAGTGCTAGAGAAGGGACCGTGAACACTGAAGCTTTCTTT. The chain combines TRBV20-1 with TRBJ1-1; tentative D call: TRBD1 (5 bases). CDR3 size: 14 residues. The germline V and J ends were trimmed by 0 bases and 0 bases, with 8 bases remaining between them. From germline, CDR1 is DFQATT and CDR2 SNEGSKA (reference sequence).

In its sample, this clonotype was seen a few times. This chain links TRBV12-3 or TRBV12-4 with TRBJ2-1; D unresolved. The length of the CDR3 is 11 residues. The V end lost 6 bases, the J end lost 8 bases, and 8 bases lay between the germline ends. The CDR3 nucleotides read TGTGCCAGCAGCCAAAGGGATGAGCAGTTCTTC. Residues: CASSQRDEQFF.

The chain recombines TRBV11-2 with TRBJ2-7; D is unresolved. Germline lookup yields CDR1 SGHAT and CDR2 FQNNGV. Trimming shortened V by 2 bases and J by 0 bases, and 11 bases separated the two germline ends. The CDR3 is 15 amino acids. The CDR3: CASSLRPSSSYEQYF. For the CDR3, the DNA is TGTGCCAGCAGCTTACGACCCTCGAGCTCCTACGAGCAGTACTTC.

The CDR3 sequence: CASSVARQSTDTQYF. The DNA of the CDR3 is TGTGCCAGCAGCGTAGCTCGACAGAGCACAGATACGCAGTATTTT. The chain couples TRBV9 to TRBJ2-3, with D possibly matching TRBD1 (5 bases). V gave up 0 bases and J gave up 0 bases, with 8 bases separating them. CDR1 is SGDLS, CDR2 YYNGEE, per germline. The CDR3 loop spans 15 amino acids.

This rearrangement joins TRBV7-2 to TRBJ2-4; D gene uncertain. CDR1 SGHTA and CDR2 FQGNSA come from the germline V gene. The CDR3 is 13 amino acids. Deletions cut 2 bases from V and 5 bases from J, with 7 bases between. CDR3 sequence: CASSLIAENIQYF. The DNA for the CDR3 is TGTGCCAGCAGCTTAATTGCGGAAAACATTCAGTACTTC.

This clonotype showed up many times. V is TRBV20-1 and J is TRBJ1-1; 7 bases are shared with TRBD1. Unmatched junction bases numbered 14, after V lost 6 bases and J lost 7 bases. CDR3 length: 14 amino acids. Per germline, CDR1 DFQATT and CDR2 SNEGSKA (reference sequence). The CDR3 nucleotides read TGCAGTGCAGGAATTCCAGGGGGGGGAGGTGAAGCTTTCTTT. It is translated as CSAGIPGGGGEAFF.

V and J are TRBV12-3 or TRBV12-4 and TRBJ2-4; the D is unclear. This CDR3 region has 15 residues. Trimming pared 3 bases from V and 8 bases from J, leaving 17 bases between. CDR3 sequence: CASSFEEEESDIQYF. In DNA, the CDR3 is TGTGCCAGCAGTTTTGAGGAAGAGGAGTCGGACATTCAGTACTTC.

The chain joins TRBV19 to TRBJ2-7, with no clear D. CDR1 LNHDA and CDR2 SQIVND come from the germline V gene (reference sequence). Trimming pared 6 bases from V and 2 bases from J, leaving 17 bases between. The CDR3 has 15 residues. The CDR3 here is CASSQPGQSAYEQYF. The DNA of the CDR3 is TGTGCCAGTAGCCAACCTGGGCAGAGCGCCTACGAGCAGTACTTC. Drawing the rest from reference TRBV19 and TRBJ2-7, the complete variable domain is DGGITQSPKYLFRKEGQNVTLSCEQNLNHDAMYWYRQDPGQGLRLIYYSQIVNDFQKGDIAEGYSVSREKKESFPLTVTSAQKNPTAFYLCASSQPGQSAYEQYFGPGTRLTVT.

This sequence joins TRBV24-1 and TRBJ1-2; D is possibly TRBD1 (5 bases). This CDR3 has 14 amino acids. V was shortened by 1 base and J by 8 bases, with 13 bases between the two germline ends. Looked up from germline, CDR1 is KGHDR and CDR2 is SFDVKD. CDR3 amino acids: CATSDFTGVLGYTF. The CDR3 bases are TGTGCCACCAGTGATTTTACAGGCGTCTTGGGCTACACCTTC.

The chain uses TRBV30 and TRBJ1-5, with a possible D match to TRBD1 (6 bases). CDR1 and CDR2 from the germline V gene are GTSNPN and SVGIG (reference sequence). The CDR3 is made up of 13 amino acids. V lost 2 bases, J lost 6 bases, and 11 bases lay in between. The CDR3 is CAWSPQGSQPQHF. The CDR3 region has the DNA TGTGCCTGGAGTCCCCAGGGGAGTCAGCCCCAGCATTTT.

The chain is built from TRBV6-5 and TRBJ2-7; D is ambiguous. CDR1 is MNHEY and CDR2 is SVGAGI in the germline V gene. The ends were cut back, 2 bases at V and 1 base at J, with 6 bases in the middle. The CDR3 has 13 residues. The CDR3 loop reads CASSYVQSYEQYF. The CDR3 bases are TGTGCCAGCAGTTACGTCCAATCCTACGAGCAGTACTTC.

The chain couples TRBV13 to TRBJ1-1, with a possible D match to TRBD1 (5 bases). Trimming left V 7 bases short and J 7 bases short, with 16 bases between. This CDR3 is built from 13 residues. CDR1 is PRHDT, CDR2 FYEKMQ, per germline (reference sequence). CDR3 DNA: TGTGCCAGCACCCCCACCTGGGACGATGAAGCTTTCTTT. Its protein is CASTPTWDDEAFF.